This T cell receptor (beta chain) was profiled in a study of blood T cell repertoires in COVID-19. At the level of the study: Whether acute or convalescent, the COVID-19 samples came from the United States, Italy and Spain. T cells, B-cell-depleted T cells, or PBMCs supplied cDNA or gDNA.

In the original processing: It was from reference gene primer amplification that nucleated cell counts were estimated. The assay was immunoSEQ multiplex PCR, and TCRdb's table has in-frame clones only and misses some. V and J calls and clone size are those listed in that table; D and trimming were worked out from the DNA. The sample includes about 94,000 clones, 80% to 90% of them seen just once. The CDR3 spans 18 residues. In germline, CDR1 is MDHEN, CDR2 SYDVKM. V was shortened by 4 bases and J by 2 bases, with 21 bases between the two germline ends. Material: peripheral blood. The rearrangement joins TRBV28 to TRBJ2-1; TRBD2 might be the D (6 bases). This clonotype was sampled from a human donor with acute or convalescent COVID-19. The donor label of this sample is uncertain. CDR3 sequence (DNA): TGTGCCAGCAGTTCGCCCTTAGGGAGCGAGCGGGCCTACAATGAGCAGTTCTTC. Translation gives CASSSPLGSERAYNEQFF.